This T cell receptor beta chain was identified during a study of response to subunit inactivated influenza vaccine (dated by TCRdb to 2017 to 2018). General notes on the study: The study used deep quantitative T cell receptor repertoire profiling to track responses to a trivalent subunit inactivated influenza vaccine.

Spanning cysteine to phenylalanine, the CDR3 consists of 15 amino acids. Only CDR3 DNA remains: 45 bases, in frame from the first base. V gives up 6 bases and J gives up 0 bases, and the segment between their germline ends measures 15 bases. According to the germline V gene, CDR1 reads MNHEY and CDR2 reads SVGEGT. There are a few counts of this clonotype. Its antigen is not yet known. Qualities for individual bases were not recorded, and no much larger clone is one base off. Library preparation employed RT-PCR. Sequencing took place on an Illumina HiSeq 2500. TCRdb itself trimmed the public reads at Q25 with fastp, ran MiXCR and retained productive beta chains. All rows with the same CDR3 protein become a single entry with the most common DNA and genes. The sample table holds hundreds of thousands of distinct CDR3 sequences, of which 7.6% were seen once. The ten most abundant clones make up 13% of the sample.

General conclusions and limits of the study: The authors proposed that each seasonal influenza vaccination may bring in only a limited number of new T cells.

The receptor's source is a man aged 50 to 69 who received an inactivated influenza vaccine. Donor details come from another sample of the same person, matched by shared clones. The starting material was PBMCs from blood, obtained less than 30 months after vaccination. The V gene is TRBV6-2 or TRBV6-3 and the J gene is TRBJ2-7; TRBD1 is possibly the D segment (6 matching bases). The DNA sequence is TGTGCCAGCAGATACGGACAGTCGAGCTCCTACGAGCAGTACTTC. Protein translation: CASRYGQSSSYEQYF.